A selection of T cell receptor beta chains follows, all from one sample in a study of cytomegalovirus exposure and HLA in healthy donors. Using immunoSEQ multiplex PCR, the repertoire was profiled, and TCRdb retains in-frame clones only, with some absent. The table shows 150,000 to 180,000 clones, with about 68% occurring only once. Material: PBMCs. Every receptor here comes from a man aged 25 to 45 in good health and CMV-seronegative. Both conserved end residues are part of each CDR3. The D gene is left open where the match is weak. Some rows mark clone size as missing; the rest say once, few, many or name a class of expanded clone.

clone size	D gene	V gene	J gene	CDR3 length	CDR3 protein	CDR3 DNA
NA	NA	TRBV4-1	TRBJ2-6	15	CASSQIQGEGNVLTF	TGCGCCAGCAGCCAAATCCAGGGCGAAGGCAACGTCCTGACTTTC
few	TRBD2	TRBV9	TRBJ2-6	19	CASSAVAGGQSSGANVLTF	TGTGCCAGCAGCGCCGTAGCGGGGGGCCAGAGCTCTGGGGCCAACGTCCTGACTTTC
NA	NA	TRBV6-5	TRBJ2-7	14	CASSYRSGDHEQYF	TGTGCCAGCAGTTACCGATCAGGGGACCACGAGCAGTACTTC
NA	NA	TRBV11-3	TRBJ2-7	13	CASSAGHTYEQYF	TGTGCCAGCAGCGCGGGTCACACCTACGAGCAGTACTTC
NA	TRBD1	TRBV7-3	TRBJ1-1	15	CASSSTTGTNTEAFF	TGTGCCAGCAGCTCCACGACAGGGACCAACACTGAAGCTTTCTTT
NA	TRBD1	TRBV9	TRBJ2-3	14	CASRSGGATDTQYF	TGTGCCAGCAGATCAGGGGGCGCCACAGATACGCAGTATTTT
NA	TRBD1	TRBV6-6	TRBJ2-7	13	CASSPGQLYEQYF	TGTGCCAGCAGTCCGGGACAGTTATACGAGCAGTACTTC
NA	NA	TRBV21-1	TRBJ2-5	15	CASSKRAGGTETQYF	TGTGCCAGCAGCAAACGCGCAGGGGGCACAGAGACCCAGTACTTC
NA	TRBD1	TRBV19	TRBJ1-5	17	CASSPRQGSYSNQPQHF	TGTGCCAGTAGTCCCCGACAGGGCTCCTATAGCAATCAGCCCCAGCATTTT
once	NA	TRBV2	TRBJ1-6	16	CASSEESSSYNSPLHF	TGTGCCAGCAGTGAGGAGAGTAGCTCCTATAATTCACCCCTCCACTTT
NA	TRBD1	TRBV5-4	TRBJ1-1	14	CASSLNRGNTEAFF	TGTGCCAGCAGCTTGAACAGGGGCAACACTGAAGCTTTCTTT
NA	NA	TRBV9	TRBJ1-2	13	CASSREGVYGYTF	TGTGCCAGCAGCAGAGAGGGAGTCTATGGCTACACCTTC
NA	TRBD2	TRBV5-4	TRBJ2-1	17	CASSSRTSGGVYNEQFF	TGTGCCAGCAGCTCCCGGACTAGCGGGGGGGTTTACAATGAGCAGTTCTTC
NA	TRBD2	TRBV5-6	TRBJ2-2	18	CASSGIAGTYANTGELFF	TGTGCCAGCAGCGGGATAGCGGGGACTTACGCGAACACCGGGGAGCTGTTTTTT
NA	NA	TRBV2	TRBJ2-2	15	CASRRSRVNTGELFF	TGTGCCAGCAGAAGGAGCAGGGTGAACACCGGGGAGCTGTTTTTT
NA	NA	TRBV2	TRBJ1-1	14	CASRPQGRYTEAFF	TGTGCCAGCCGGCCTCAGGGAAGGTACACTGAAGCTTTCTTT
NA	NA	TRBV5-1	TRBJ2-5	15	CASSLEGWRQETQYF	TGCGCCAGCAGCTTGGAGGGGTGGCGACAAGAGACCCAGTACTTC
NA	NA	TRBV13	TRBJ2-3	15	CASTGERSRTDTQYF	TGTGCCAGCACCGGGGAGAGGAGCCGCACAGATACGCAGTATTTT
NA	TRBD1	TRBV28	TRBJ2-1	13	CASPRQGGFEQFF	TGTGCCAGTCCCCGACAGGGGGGTTTTGAGCAGTTCTTC
NA	TRBD1	TRBV18	TRBJ1-5	16	CASSPGTGASNQPQHF	TGTGCCAGCTCACCCGGGACAGGGGCTAGCAATCAGCCCCAGCATTTT
NA	NA	TRBV5-6	TRBJ1-6	15	CASSLSRSESSPLHF	TGTGCCAGCAGCTTGTCACGGTCGGAGTCTTCACCCCTCCACTTT
NA	NA	TRBV6-6	TRBJ1-2	16	CASTPGEGPQNYGYTF	TGTGCCAGCACCCCGGGGGAGGGGCCGCAGAACTATGGCTACACCTTC
NA	NA	TRBV5-6	TRBJ1-3	15	CASSGPFQGRNTIYF	TGTGCCAGCAGCGGACCGTTCCAGGGAAGAAACACCATATATTTT
NA	NA	TRBV11-2	TRBJ2-7	11	CATTGSYEQYF	TGTGCCACCACGGGCTCCTACGAGCAGTACTTC
few	NA	TRBV15	TRBJ1-5	15	CATSRGPGRNQPQHF	TGTGCCACCAGCAGAGGTCCTGGGCGCAATCAGCCCCAGCATTTT
NA	NA	TRBV7-9	TRBJ1-1	14	CASSLFGRDTEAFF	TGTGCCAGCAGCTTGTTTGGGAGGGACACTGAAGCTTTCTTT
NA	NA	TRBV11-2	TRBJ2-1	12	CASTFSVDEQFF	TGTGCCAGCACCTTTAGTGTCGATGAGCAGTTCTTC
NA	NA	TRBV15	TRBJ2-1	13	CATSRDLAQEQFF	TGTGCCACCAGCAGAGATTTAGCGCAGGAGCAGTTCTTC
few	TRBD2	TRBV4-3	TRBJ2-1	17	CASSQDRERGGYNEQFF	TGCGCCAGCAGCCAAGATCGGGAGCGGGGGGGCTACAATGAGCAGTTCTTC
once	NA	TRBV6-1	TRBJ1-5	13	CASSELANQPQHF	TGTGCCAGCAGTGAGTTGGCCAATCAGCCCCAGCATTTT
NA	NA	TRBV11-2	TRBJ1-1	14	CASSLGAGYTEAFF	TGTGCCAGCAGCTTAGGGGCAGGGTACACTGAAGCTTTCTTT
NA	TRBD2	TRBV6-1	TRBJ2-2	16	CASSEVTGGYYGELFF	TGTGCCAGCAGTGAAGTAACGGGAGGATATTACGGGGAGCTGTTTTTT
NA	TRBD1	TRBV27	TRBJ1-4	13	CATTGQGYEKLFF	TGTGCCACCACGGGACAGGGCTACGAAAAACTGTTTTTT
few	TRBD2	TRBV2	TRBJ2-7	17	CASRSKPGGLAVYEQYF	TGTGCCAGCAGGAGCAAGCCTGGGGGACTAGCGGTCTACGAGCAGTACTTC
NA	NA	TRBV7-8	TRBJ1-2	13	CASSLEHLYGYTF	TGTGCCAGCAGCTTAGAACACCTCTATGGCTACACCTTC
few	TRBD2	TRBV18	TRBJ2-1	17	CASSLSSSGVAYNEQFF	TGTGCCAGCTCACTCAGCTCTAGCGGGGTCGCCTACAATGAGCAGTTCTTC
once	NA	TRBV5-1	TRBJ2-7	14	CASSLARGPYEQYF	TGCGCCAGCAGCTTGGCCCGGGGTCCCTACGAGCAGTACTTC
NA	NA	TRBV2	TRBJ1-3	14	CASTTDPSGNTIYF	TGTGCCAGCACGACTGACCCCTCTGGAAACACCATATATTTT
few	NA	TRBV12-2	TRBJ1-2	14	CASRSTRQGCGYTF	TGTGCAAGTCGCTCAACAAGACAGGGATGTGGCTACACCTTC
NA	NA	TRBV7-2	TRBJ1-1	16	CASSLNSEWGDTEAFF	TGTGCCAGCAGCTTAAACTCGGAGTGGGGGGACACTGAAGCTTTCTTT
NA	NA	TRBV21-1	TRBJ2-7	13	CASSLRGDYEQYF	TGTGCCAGCAGCTTAAGGGGCGACTACGAGCAGTACTTC
NA	TRBD1	TRBV7-9	TRBJ1-4	16	CASGSQGAGTNEKLFF	TGTGCCAGCGGATCACAGGGGGCCGGAACTAATGAAAAACTGTTTTTT
once	NA	TRBV7-9	TRBJ2-1	16	CASSPTGTTINNEQFF	TGTGCCAGCAGCCCTACCGGGACAACTATCAACAATGAGCAGTTCTTC
NA	TRBD2	TRBV5-6	TRBJ2-7	14	CASSLARRGGEQYF	TGTGCCAGCAGCTTGGCCCGCCGCGGGGGTGAGCAGTACTTC
NA	TRBD1	TRBV7-2	TRBJ2-2	17	CASSLDVRQGAAGELFF	TGTGCCAGCAGCTTAGACGTGCGGCAGGGGGCGGCCGGGGAGCTGTTTTTT
NA	NA	TRBV4-1	TRBJ2-5	15	CASSQAVTRDETQYF	TGCGCCAGCAGCCAAGCTGTGACTAGGGACGAGACCCAGTACTTC
NA	NA	TRBV6-1	TRBJ1-5	15	CASSEGAGVTQPQHF	TGTGCCAGCAGTGAAGGCGCAGGGGTGACTCAGCCCCAGCATTTT
NA	TRBD1	TRBV7-6	TRBJ2-1	16	CASSLTQGTRLNEQFF	TGTGCCAGCAGCCTTACACAGGGGACAAGGTTGAATGAGCAGTTCTTC
NA	TRBD2	TRBV29-1	TRBJ2-1	14	CSVATSGGADEQFF	TGCAGCGTTGCGACTAGCGGGGGGGCGGATGAGCAGTTCTTC
NA	NA	TRBV29-1	TRBJ2-2	14	CSVEGPLGAGELFF	TGCAGCGTTGAAGGACCGCTGGGGGCTGGGGAGCTGTTTTTT
NA	TRBD1	TRBV19	TRBJ1-5	16	CASSITGTGGLQPQHF	TGTGCCAGTAGTATTACCGGGACAGGGGGCTTGCAGCCCCAGCATTTT
NA	NA	TRBV7-9	TRBJ2-2	17	CASSLLTHSRNTGELFF	TGTGCCAGCAGCTTATTGACACACTCGAGGAACACCGGGGAGCTGTTTTTT
few	TRBD1	TRBV7-8	TRBJ2-7	13	CASSRGQIDEQYF	TGTGCCAGCAGCCGGGGACAGATAGACGAGCAGTACTTC
NA	TRBD1	TRBV6-5	TRBJ2-2	15	CASSPRTGAAGELFF	TGTGCCAGCAGCCCTCGGACAGGGGCGGCCGGGGAGCTGTTTTTT
NA	NA	TRBV5-8	TRBJ1-4	14	CASSERRVNEKLFF	TGTGCCAGCAGCGAACGGAGGGTTAATGAAAAACTGTTTTTT
once	TRBD1	TRBV19	TRBJ1-1	13	CASSPGQGGSPFF	TGTGCCAGTAGTCCCGGACAGGGGGGCTCACCTTTCTTT
NA	TRBD1	TRBV5-1	TRBJ1-3	15	CASSAGQYSGNTIYF	TGCGCCAGCAGCGCGGGACAGTACTCTGGAAACACCATATATTTT